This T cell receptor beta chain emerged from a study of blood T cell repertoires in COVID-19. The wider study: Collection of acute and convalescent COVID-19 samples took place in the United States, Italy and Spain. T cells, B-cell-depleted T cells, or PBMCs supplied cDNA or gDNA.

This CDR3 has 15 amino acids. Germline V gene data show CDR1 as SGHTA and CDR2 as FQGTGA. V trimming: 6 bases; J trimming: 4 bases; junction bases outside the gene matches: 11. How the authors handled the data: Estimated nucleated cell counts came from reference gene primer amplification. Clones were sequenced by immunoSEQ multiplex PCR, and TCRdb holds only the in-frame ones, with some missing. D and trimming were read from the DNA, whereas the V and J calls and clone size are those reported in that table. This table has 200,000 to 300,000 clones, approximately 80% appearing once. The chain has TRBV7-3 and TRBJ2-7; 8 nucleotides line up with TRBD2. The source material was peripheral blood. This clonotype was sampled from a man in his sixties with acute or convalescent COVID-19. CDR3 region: CASSTMAGGGYEQYF. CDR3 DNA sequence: TGTGCCAGCAGTACCATGGCGGGAGGTGGTTACGAGCAGTACTTC.